A single sample is the source of the 21 T cell receptor beta chains below, sequenced in a study of T cell changes during pregnancy in multiple sclerosis. Method: immunoSEQ multiplex PCR; TCRdb's copy keeps in-frame clones and lacks some. The table lists roughly 42,000 clones, almost 95% of them singletons, with more than 0.35% in the top ten. The material sequenced was CD4+ T cells from peripheral blood mononuclear cells, taken after pregnancy. The receptors derive from a female donor with multiple sclerosis, enrolled in a pregnancy study.

The chain is built from TRBV9 and TRBJ1-2; no clear D. Germline V CDR1 and CDR2: SGDLS, YYNGEE. The CDR3 has 12 amino acids. Trimming stripped 4 bases from V and 4 bases from J, with 8 bases between. The CDR3 reads CASSNRGYGYTF. CDR3 coding DNA: TGTGCCAGCAGCAACCGGGGCTATGGCTACACCTTC.

This clone occurred once. The rearrangement uses TRBV2 and TRBJ1-2, with 8 bases that match TRBD1. V lost 7 bases to trimming and J lost 7 bases; unmatched junction nucleotides: 8. The CDR3 runs to 13 residues. Germline CDR1 SNHLY, CDR2 FYNNEI. The CDR3 loop reads CASKDRAGSGYTF. The DNA for the CDR3 is TGTGCCAGCAAGGACAGGGCCGGGAGTGGCTACACCTTC.

V is TRBV18 and J is TRBJ2-2; 9 nucleotides match TRBD1. Germline CDR1 KGHSH, CDR2 LQKENI. Trimming cost V 6 bases and J 1 base; bases outside gene matches: 3. CDR3 size: 15 residues. The CDR3 nucleotides read TGTGCCAGCTCGCTGGACAGGGGGAACACCGGGGAGCTGTTTTTT. As protein: CASSLDRGNTGELFF.

The chain is built from TRBV11-2 and TRBJ1-5; possible D gene TRBD1, 6 bases. The germline V gene encodes CDR1 SGHAT and CDR2 FQNNGV. CDR3 length: 14 amino acids. V dropped 1 base and J dropped 5 bases, with 9 bases sitting between them. CDR3 sequence (DNA): TGTGCCAGCAGCTTAGCCAGGGGAGATCAGCCCCAGCATTTT. Translation gives CASSLARGDQPQHF.

This clone was recorded only once. The V and J genes are TRBV6-5 and TRBJ1-2; TRBD1 matches at 10 bases. CDR3 length: 14 amino acids. V was clipped by 6 bases and J by 5 bases; unmatched bases: 6. CDR1 is MNHEY and CDR2 is SVGAGI in the germline V gene. CDR3: CASSNGQGVYGYTF. The CDR3, as DNA: TGTGCCAGCAGCAATGGACAGGGGGTGTATGGCTACACCTTC.

The gene calls are TRBV6-6 and TRBJ1-5; D is undetermined. V was clipped by 8 bases and J by 6 bases, with 5 bases between them. The V gene's germline CDR1 is MNHNY and CDR2 SVGAGI (reference sequence). The CDR3 extends over 10 amino acids. The CDR3 loop reads CASGVQPQHF. In DNA, the CDR3 is TGTGCCAGCGGAGTTCAGCCCCAGCATTTT.

The gene calls are TRBV7-2 and TRBJ1-5; D remains unclear. The CDR3 contains 13 residues. V was shortened by 5 bases and J by 6 bases, with 11 bases between the two germline ends. Germline CDR1 reads SGHTA; CDR2 reads FQGNSA. Here the CDR3 DNA reads TGTGCCAGCAGCGCCCGGGTGAGTCAGCCCCAGCATTTT. Amino acid sequence: CASSARVSQPQHF.

This chain connects TRBV4-1 to TRBJ2-1, with D uncertain. Germline V gives CDR1 MGHRA, CDR2 YSYEKL. This CDR3 region has 17 residues. The V and J ends lost 4 bases and 7 bases respectively, with 23 bases between them. The CDR3 nucleotides read TGCGCCAGCAGCCCCCTCGCAGGTAGACAAAACAAGAATGAGCAGTTCTTC. It yields the protein CASSPLAGRQNKNEQFF.

The rearrangement uses TRBV7-9 and TRBJ2-1, with TRBD2 identical over 8 bases. The germline V gene has CDR1 SEHNR and CDR2 FQNEAQ (reference sequence). The V segment lost 5 bases and the J segment 13 bases; nucleotides outside the gene matches: 22. The length of the CDR3 is 17 residues. The CDR3: CASSAQKRGTSSSPQFF. The CDR3 DNA follows: TGTGCCAGCAGCGCACAAAAACGGGGGACTAGTAGTAGCCCCCAGTTCTTC.

CDR3 in DNA: TGCGCCAGCAGCTTGGTGACAGGGGCCGAGACCCAGTACTTC. Amino acids: CASSLVTGAETQYF. The V gene is TRBV5-1, the J gene TRBJ2-5, with TRBD1 identical over 8 bases. With V trimmed by 0 bases and J by 5 bases, 3 bases remained unmatched. From germline, CDR1 is SGHRS and CDR2 YFSETQ. The CDR3 has 14 residues.

For the CDR3, the DNA is TGCGCCAGCAGCTTGGACAGGGGCCCTTACAATGAGCAGTTCTTC. Translating it yields CASSLDRGPYNEQFF. The rearrangement links TRBV5-1 to TRBJ2-1; 7 nucleotides align to TRBD1. The CDR3 spans 15 residues. Germline values: CDR1 SGHRS, CDR2 YFSETQ. The J segment lost 4 bases and the V segment lost 0 bases, leaving 4 bases of the junction unmatched.

The chain carries TRBV11-3 and TRBJ2-3, with D possibly being TRBD2 (5 bases). CDR1 SGHNT and CDR2 YENEEA come from the germline V gene. Trimming left V 5 bases short and J 2 bases short, with 8 bases between. There are 13 residues in the CDR3. The CDR3 loop is CASSPDFTDTQYF. The CDR3 coding sequence is TGTGCCAGCAGCCCGGACTTCACAGATACGCAGTATTTT. The whole variable domain, remainder taken from reference TRBV11-3 and TRBJ2-3, is EAGVVQSPRYKIIEKKQPVAFWCNPISGHNTLYWYLQNLGQGPELLIRYENEEAVDDSQLPKDRFSAERLKGVDSTLKIQPAELGDSAVYLCASSPDFTDTQYFGPGTRLTVL.

The chain uses TRBV5-1 and TRBJ1-1, with a weak D call TRBD1 (5 bases). Germline V lookup: CDR1 SGHRS, CDR2 YFSETQ. Trimming took off 3 bases at V and 0 bases at J, with 18 bases between the two ends. The CDR3 length is 17 residues. The CDR3 DNA follows: TGCGCCAGCAGCTCGGACATCGCAGACTTCATGAACACTGAAGCTTTCTTT. Encoded protein: CASSSDIADFMNTEAFF.

The gene calls are TRBV4-1 and TRBJ1-4; D may be TRBD1 (5 bases). Trimming pared 0 bases from V and 7 bases from J, leaving 12 bases between. This CDR3 has 15 residues. Germline assignment: CDR1 MGHRA and CDR2 YSYEKL. Here the CDR3 DNA reads TGCGCCAGCAGCCAAGATAGGGGTTGGGGTGAAAAACTGTTTTTT. Protein product: CASSQDRGWGEKLFF.

The V and J genes are TRBV18 and TRBJ1-4; perhaps TRBD1 as D (6 bases). The CDR3 is 15 amino acids. Germline V gene data show CDR1 as KGHSH and CDR2 as LQKENI. Deletions cut 2 bases from V and 8 bases from J, with 15 bases between. DNA of the CDR3: TGTGCCAGCTCACCATTGGGGGCCCCGCAGGAAAAACTGTTTTTT. This sequence encodes CASSPLGAPQEKLFF.

This chain links TRBV6-5 with TRBJ2-3; 8 bases map to TRBD2. V was pared by 5 bases and J by 0 bases, with 4 bases of the junction left unmatched. Germline V gene data show CDR1 as MNHEY and CDR2 as SVGAGI. The CDR3 is made up of 15 amino acids. CDR3 residues: CASSQVAGSTDTQYF. The CDR3 DNA reads as TGTGCCAGCAGTCAAGTAGCGGGAAGCACAGATACGCAGTATTTT.

The rearrangement joins TRBV6-5 to TRBJ2-3, with a weak D call TRBD1 (6 bases). V lost 6 bases and J 6 bases, leaving 16 bases between the germline ends. Germline CDR1 reads MNHEY; CDR2 reads SVGAGI. The CDR3 runs to 14 residues. CDR3 in DNA: TGTGCCAGCAGGACAGGAAAAGCAGGGGATACGCAGTATTTT. This sequence encodes CASRTGKAGDTQYF.

The chain recombines TRBV6-4 with TRBJ2-7, with 8 bases lining up with TRBD1. The germline gives CDR1 MRHNA, CDR2 SNTAGT. With V trimmed by 6 bases and J by 1 base, 20 bases remained unmatched. The CDR3 contains 19 residues. The CDR3 DNA reads as TGTGCCAGCAGGCAGGACAGGGTGAATGGGAGGACACGTTCCTACGAGCAGTACTTC. Its translation is CASRQDRVNGRTRSYEQYF.

V gene TRBV5-1 combines with J gene TRBJ2-1, with D possibly matching TRBD2 (5 bases). Germline V gene data show CDR1 as SGHRS and CDR2 as YFSETQ. V lost 0 bases and J 3 bases, leaving 10 bases between the germline ends. The CDR3 loop spans 15 amino acids. DNA for the CDR3: TGCGCCAGCAGCTTGGTAACGGGAATCTACAATGAGCAGTTCTTC. It encodes CASSLVTGIYNEQFF.

This clone was found once. V and J are TRBV25-1 and TRBJ1-2; D is unclear. This CDR3 region has 12 residues. Looked up from germline, CDR1 is MGHDK and CDR2 is SYGVNS. Trimming took off 3 bases at V and 9 bases at J, with 11 bases between the two ends. CDR3 region: CASSDTSLRYTF. The CDR3 bases are TGTGCCAGCAGTGATACTAGTCTCCGCTACACCTTC.

V and J are TRBV5-1 and TRBJ2-5; 11 bases agree with TRBD2. In germline, CDR1 is SGHRS, CDR2 YFSETQ. The CDR3 spans 14 residues. With V trimmed by 6 bases and J by 2 bases, 3 bases remained unmatched. The DNA of the CDR3 is TGCGCCAGCACACTAGCGGGGGTTCAAGAGACCCAGTACTTC. Protein sequence: CASTLAGVQETQYF.